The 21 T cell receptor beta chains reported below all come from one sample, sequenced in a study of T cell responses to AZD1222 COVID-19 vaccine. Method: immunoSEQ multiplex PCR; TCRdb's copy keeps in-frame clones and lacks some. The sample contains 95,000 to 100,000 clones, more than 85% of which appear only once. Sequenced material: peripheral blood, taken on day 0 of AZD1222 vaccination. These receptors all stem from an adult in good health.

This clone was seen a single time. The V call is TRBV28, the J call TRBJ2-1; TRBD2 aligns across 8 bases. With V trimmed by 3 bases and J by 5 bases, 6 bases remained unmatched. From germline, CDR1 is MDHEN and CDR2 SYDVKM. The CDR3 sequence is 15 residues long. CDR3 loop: CASSFQREQNNEQFF. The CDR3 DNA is TGTGCCAGCAGTTTTCAGCGGGAGCAGAACAATGAGCAGTTCTTC.

The CDR3 sequence: CASSYKAGGPPRDYEQYF. The CDR3 region has the DNA TGTGCCAGCAGTTACAAGGCGGGAGGGCCTCCCCGGGACTACGAGCAGTACTTC. The J gene is TRBJ2-7, the V gene TRBV6-2 or TRBV6-3, with 9 bases lining up with TRBD2. The CDR3 has 18 amino acids. The germline V gene encodes CDR1 MNHEY and CDR2 SVGEGT. V lost 2 bases to trimming and J lost 3 bases; unmatched junction nucleotides: 14.

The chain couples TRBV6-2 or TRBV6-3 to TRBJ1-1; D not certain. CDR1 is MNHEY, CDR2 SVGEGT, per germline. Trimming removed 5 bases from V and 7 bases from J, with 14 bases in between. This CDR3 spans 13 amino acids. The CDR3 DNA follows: TGTGCCAGCAGTCTACGGACGGGAAGTGAAGCTTTCTTT. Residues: CASSLRTGSEAFF.

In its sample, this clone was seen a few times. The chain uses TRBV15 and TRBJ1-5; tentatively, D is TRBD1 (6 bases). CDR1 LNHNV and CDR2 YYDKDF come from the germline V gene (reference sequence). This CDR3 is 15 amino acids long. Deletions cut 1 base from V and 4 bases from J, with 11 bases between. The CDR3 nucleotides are TGTGCCACCAGCAGAGTCAGCAGGGGAAATCAGCCCCAGCATTTT. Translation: CATSRVSRGNQPQHF.

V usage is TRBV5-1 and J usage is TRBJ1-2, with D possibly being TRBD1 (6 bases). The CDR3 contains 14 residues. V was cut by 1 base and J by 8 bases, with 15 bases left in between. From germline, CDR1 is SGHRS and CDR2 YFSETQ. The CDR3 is CASSLTGFEVGYTF. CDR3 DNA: TGCGCCAGCAGCTTGACAGGGTTTGAAGTGGGCTACACCTTC.

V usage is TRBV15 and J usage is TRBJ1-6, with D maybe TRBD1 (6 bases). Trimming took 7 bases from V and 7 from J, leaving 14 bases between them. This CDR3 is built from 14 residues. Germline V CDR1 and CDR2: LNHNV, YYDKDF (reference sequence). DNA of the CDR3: TGTGCCACCATGCGAGGGGGTACAAATTCACCCCTCCACTTT. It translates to CATMRGGTNSPLHF. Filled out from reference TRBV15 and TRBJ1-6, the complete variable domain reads DAMVIQNPRYQVTQFGKPVTLSCSQTLNHNVMYWYQQKSSQAPKLLFHYYDKDFNNEADTPDNFQSRRPNTSFCFLDIRSPGLGDTAMYLCATMRGGTNSPLHFGNGTRLTVT.

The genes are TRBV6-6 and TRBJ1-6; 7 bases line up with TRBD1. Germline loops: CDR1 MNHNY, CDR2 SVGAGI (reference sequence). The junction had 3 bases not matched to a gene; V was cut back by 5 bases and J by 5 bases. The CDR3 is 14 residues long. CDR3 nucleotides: TGTGCCAGCAGTCTTCAGGGGGATAATTCACCCCTCCACTTT. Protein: CASSLQGDNSPLHF.

This CDR3 reads CSVEARFRGLAGYTF. In nucleotides, the CDR3 is TGCAGCGTTGAAGCGAGATTCAGGGGATTAGCCGGCTACACCTTC. V gene TRBV29-1 combines with J gene TRBJ1-2; a possible D gene is TRBD1 (6 bases). This CDR3 contains 15 residues. Germline-derived CDR1 and CDR2 are SQVTM and ANQGSEA. Trimming removed 1 base from V and 8 bases from J, with 20 bases in between. Full variable domain (outside the CDR3, taken from reference TRBV29-1 and TRBJ1-2): SAVISQKPSRDICQRGTSLTIQCQVDSQVTMMFWYRQQPGQSLTLIATANQGSEATYESGFVIDKFPISRPNLTFSTLTVSNMSPEDSSIYLCSVEARFRGLAGYTFGSGTRLTVV.

The CDR3 spells CASSYSLLQEAFF. The CDR3, as DNA: TGTGCCAGCAGTTACTCGCTGCTACAGGAAGCTTTCTTT. V usage is TRBV6-5 and J usage is TRBJ1-1, with D hard to call. CDR3 length equals 13 residues. Germline CDR1 reads MNHEY; CDR2 reads SVGAGI. The ends were cut back, 0 bases at V and 8 bases at J, with 10 bases in the middle.

CDR3 loop: CASSRTGGNYNEQFF. The CDR3 DNA sequence: TGTGCCAGCTCGCGTACTGGGGGGAACTACAATGAGCAGTTCTTC. The rearrangement joins TRBV18 to TRBJ2-1; a possible D gene is TRBD2 (6 bases). The CDR3 is 15 residues long. Per germline, CDR1 KGHSH and CDR2 LQKENI. V lost 6 bases and J lost 3, with 15 bases in between.

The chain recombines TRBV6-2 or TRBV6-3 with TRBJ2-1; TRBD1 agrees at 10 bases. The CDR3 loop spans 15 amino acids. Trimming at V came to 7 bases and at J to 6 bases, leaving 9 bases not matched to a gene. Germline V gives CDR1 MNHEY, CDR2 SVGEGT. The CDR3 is CASTPRWDRGNEQFF. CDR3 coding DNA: TGTGCCAGCACCCCCAGGTGGGACAGGGGCAATGAGCAGTTCTTC.

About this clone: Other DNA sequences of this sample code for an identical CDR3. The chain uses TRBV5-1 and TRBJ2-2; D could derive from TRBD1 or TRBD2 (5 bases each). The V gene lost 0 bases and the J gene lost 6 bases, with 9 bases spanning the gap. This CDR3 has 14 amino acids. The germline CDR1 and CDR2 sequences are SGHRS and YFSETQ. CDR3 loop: CASSLDGGPGELFF. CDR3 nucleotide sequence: TGCGCCAGCAGCTTGGATGGGGGACCCGGGGAGCTGTTTTTT.

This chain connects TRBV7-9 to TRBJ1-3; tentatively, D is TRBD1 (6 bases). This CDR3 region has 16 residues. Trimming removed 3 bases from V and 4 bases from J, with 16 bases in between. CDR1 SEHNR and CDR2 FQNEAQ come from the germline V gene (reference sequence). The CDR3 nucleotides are TGTGCCAGCAGCTTCGAGTGGAGGACAGCCGGAAACACCATATATTTT. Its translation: CASSFEWRTAGNTIYF.

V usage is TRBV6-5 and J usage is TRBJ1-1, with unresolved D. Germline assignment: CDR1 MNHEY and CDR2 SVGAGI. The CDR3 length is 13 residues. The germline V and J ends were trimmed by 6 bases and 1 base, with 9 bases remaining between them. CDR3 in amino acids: CASSTQENTEAFF. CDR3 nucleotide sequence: TGTGCCAGCAGCACACAAGAGAACACTGAAGCTTTCTTT.

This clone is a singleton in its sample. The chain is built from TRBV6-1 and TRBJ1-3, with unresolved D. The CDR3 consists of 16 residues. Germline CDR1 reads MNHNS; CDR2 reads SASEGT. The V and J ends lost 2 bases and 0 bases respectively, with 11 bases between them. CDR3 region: CASSEKVAGSGNTIYF. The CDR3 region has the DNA TGTGCCAGCAGTGAAAAGGTAGCAGGCTCTGGAAACACCATATATTTT.

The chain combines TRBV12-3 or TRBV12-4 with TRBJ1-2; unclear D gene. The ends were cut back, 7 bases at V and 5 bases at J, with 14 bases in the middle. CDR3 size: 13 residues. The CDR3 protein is CASTLDGIYGYTF. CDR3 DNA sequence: TGTGCCAGCACCTTGGACGGCATTTATGGCTACACCTTC.

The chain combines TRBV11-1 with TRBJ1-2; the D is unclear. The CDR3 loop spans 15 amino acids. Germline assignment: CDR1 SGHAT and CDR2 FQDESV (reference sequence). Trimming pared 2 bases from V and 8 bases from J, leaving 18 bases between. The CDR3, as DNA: TGTGCCAGCAGCTTATCCGAGCTATCCGCGGGGGGCTACACCTTC. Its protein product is CASSLSELSAGGYTF.

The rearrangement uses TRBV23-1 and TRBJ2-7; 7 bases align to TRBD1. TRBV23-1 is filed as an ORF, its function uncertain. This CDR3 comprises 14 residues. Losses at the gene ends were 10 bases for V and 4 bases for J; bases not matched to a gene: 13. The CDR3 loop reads CANPVDRETYEQYF. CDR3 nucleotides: TGCGCCAATCCGGTTGACAGGGAAACTTACGAGCAGTACTTC.

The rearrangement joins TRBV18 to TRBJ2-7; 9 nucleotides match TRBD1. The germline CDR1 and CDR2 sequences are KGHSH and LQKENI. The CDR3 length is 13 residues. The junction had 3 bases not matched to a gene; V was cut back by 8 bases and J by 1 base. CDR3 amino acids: CASEGQGSYEQYF. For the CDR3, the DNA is TGTGCCAGCGAGGGACAGGGATCCTACGAGCAGTACTTC.

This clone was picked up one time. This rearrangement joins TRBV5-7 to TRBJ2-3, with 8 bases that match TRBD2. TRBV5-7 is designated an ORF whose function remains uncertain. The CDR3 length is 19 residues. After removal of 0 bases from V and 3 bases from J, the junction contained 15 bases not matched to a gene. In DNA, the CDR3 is TGTGCCAGCAGCTTGGGATGGGCTAGCGGGTCGATTCGAACAGATACGCAGTATTTT. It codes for CASSLGWASGSIRTDTQYF.

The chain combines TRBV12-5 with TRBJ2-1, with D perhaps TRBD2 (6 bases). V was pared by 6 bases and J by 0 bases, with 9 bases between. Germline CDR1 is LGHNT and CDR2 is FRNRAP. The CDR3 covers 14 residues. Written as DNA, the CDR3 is TGTGCTAGTGGGGACGGGAGCTCCTACAATGAGCAGTTCTTC. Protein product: CASGDGSSYNEQFF.